These 16 T cell receptor beta chains originate from one sample sequenced in a study of T cell repertoires in cytomegalovirus infection. Each CDR3 protein is one row after TCRdb ran MiXCR on the reads. The sample lists about 120,000 distinct CDR3 sequences, around 31% occurring once. Their antigen targets remain unknown. The sample was CD8+ T cells from cultured PBMCs, taken from culture after CMV antigen stimulation. The receptors shown here come from a human donor in good health (CMV status not recorded). Some clones in this sample may be carry-over from other donors' samples.

The chain combines TRBV20-1 with TRBJ1-2; D not certain. The CDR3 runs 10 residues. Germline CDR1 reads DFQATT; CDR2 reads SNEGSKA (reference sequence). Trimming took off 0 bases at V and 7 bases at J, with 3 bases between the two ends. The chain's CDR3 is CSARDSGYTF. The CDR3 nucleotides read TGCAGTGCTAGAGACAGTGGCTACACCTTC.

Turning to this clonotype: The CDR3 does not end in the conserved phenylalanine or tryptophan, so this is likely a read error. V and J are TRBV29-1 and TRBJ2-7, with 7 bases identical to TRBD1. J lost 3 bases, V lost 5 bases, and 4 bases had no gene match. The germline CDR1 and CDR2 sequences are SQVTM and ANQGSEA. The CDR3 totals 12 residues. The CDR3 nucleotides read TGCAGCGTTTGCCCAGGGGGCTACGAGCAGTACCTC. Amino acid sequence: CSVCPGGYEQYL.

V and J are TRBV5-4 and TRBJ2-1; D call uncertain. The CDR3 runs to 15 residues. Trimming removed 0 bases at V and 0 bases at J, with 7 bases between. In germline, CDR1 is SGHNT, CDR2 YYREEE (reference sequence). CDR3 DNA sequence: TGTGCCAGCAGCTTGGGCTACAGCTCCTACAATGAGCAGTTCTTC. Translated, it gives CASSLGYSSYNEQFF.

The chain combines TRBV4-3 with TRBJ1-2, with a tentative D call TRBD1 (5 bases). Per germline, CDR1 LGHNA and CDR2 YSLEER. The germline V and J ends were trimmed by 4 bases and 0 bases, with 15 bases remaining between them. The CDR3 length is 16 residues. The CDR3 loop reads CASSLHGRGANYGYTF. CDR3 bases: TGCGCCAGCAGCCTACACGGAAGGGGTGCTAACTATGGCTACACCTTC.

This clonotype was recorded at least ten times. The chain joins TRBV7-9 to TRBJ1-3; D gene ambiguous. CDR3 size: 15 residues. Per the germline V gene, CDR1 is SEHNR and CDR2 is FQNEAQ (reference sequence). Trimming pared 2 bases from V and 0 bases from J, leaving 8 bases between. The CDR3 nucleotides are TGTGCCAGCAGCTTAAGGCCCTACTCTGGAAACACCATATATTTT. It encodes CASSLRPYSGNTIYF.

In its sample, this clonotype was seen a few times. This sequence joins TRBV7-9 and TRBJ2-7; tentatively, D is TRBD2 (6 bases). Trimming removed 4 bases from V and 5 bases from J, with 15 bases in between. This CDR3 is 14 amino acids long. The V gene's germline CDR1 is SEHNR and CDR2 FQNEAQ (reference sequence). The CDR3 coding sequence is TGTGCCAGCAGCTCGGGACTGTATCAGGACGAGCAGTACTTC. It is translated as CASSSGLYQDEQYF.

There are a few counts of this clonotype. The chain combines TRBV19 with TRBJ2-4, with a possible D match to TRBD2 (7 bases). From germline, CDR1 is LNHDA and CDR2 SQIVND (reference sequence). The length of the CDR3 is 18 residues. V shed 1 base and J shed 3 bases, with 19 bases lying between them. The CDR3 here is CASSIVAGDYVGKNIQYF. The CDR3 DNA is TGTGCCAGTAGTATAGTGGCAGGGGACTACGTTGGCAAAAACATTCAGTACTTC.

This clonotype was seen more than once but under ten times. CDR3 sequence (DNA): TGTGCCAGCAGTGAATCGCAGGGAAGGGGAAATGAAAAACTGTTTTTT. Translated, it gives CASSESQGRGNEKLFF. The rearrangement uses TRBV6-1 and TRBJ1-4; D perhaps matches TRBD1 (5 bases). Germline CDR1 and CDR2: MNHNS and SASEGT. The CDR3 contains 16 residues. Trimming cost V 2 bases and J 5 bases, with 15 bases left between them.

The chain links TRBV6-1 to TRBJ2-2; possible D gene TRBD1, 6 bases. Trimming left V 2 bases short and J 3 bases short, with 16 bases between. The CDR3 extends over 17 amino acids. The V gene's germline CDR1 is MNHNS and CDR2 SASEGT. CDR3 protein: CASSEYLTGKHTGELFF. The DNA of the CDR3 is TGTGCCAGCAGTGAATATCTTACAGGGAAGCACACCGGGGAGCTGTTTTTT.

The chain employs TRBV12-5 and TRBJ1-1; D is possibly TRBD1 (6 bases). This CDR3 is 15 amino acids long. CDR1 and CDR2 (germline): LGHNT, FRNRAP. V lost 5 bases and J 2 bases, leaving 15 bases between the germline ends. The CDR3 sequence is CASGASGTPNTEAFF. The DNA for the CDR3 is TGTGCTAGTGGTGCCTCCGGGACACCTAACACTGAAGCTTTCTTT.

The chain carries TRBV27 and TRBJ1-1, with D perhaps matching TRBD1 (5 bases). Per the germline V gene, CDR1 is MNHEY and CDR2 is SMNVEV (reference sequence). V was pared by 5 bases and J by 2 bases, with 9 bases between. This CDR3 has 13 residues. The CDR3 nucleotides read TGTGCCAGCAGTAAGACAGTAAACACTGAAGCTTTCTTT. Translating gives CASSKTVNTEAFF.

The table lists this clonotype with a few counts. The chain couples TRBV19 to TRBJ1-2; possibly TRBD1 for D (5 bases). CDR3 length equals 14 residues. Trimming left V 3 bases short and J 8 bases short, with 16 bases between. CDR1 and CDR2 from the germline V gene are LNHDA and SQIVND (reference sequence). CDR3 coding DNA: TGTGCCAGTAGTATGGGTGGGGCAGTGCGAGGCTACACCTTC. As protein: CASSMGGAVRGYTF.

V is TRBV12-3 or TRBV12-4 and J is TRBJ2-1; D remains unclear. Trimming pared 5 bases from V and 8 bases from J, leaving 10 bases between. The CDR3 totals 12 residues. The CDR3 sequence is CASSPRADEQFF. Here the CDR3 DNA reads TGTGCCAGCAGTCCCCGAGCAGATGAGCAGTTCTTC.

V and J are TRBV7-2 and TRBJ1-1; D perhaps matches TRBD1 (6 bases). CDR3 length equals 14 residues. Trimming shortened V by 4 bases and J by 1 base, and 10 bases separated the two germline ends. Per the germline V gene, CDR1 is SGHTA and CDR2 is FQGNSA. The CDR3 DNA follows: TGTGCCAGCAGCTGGGGGGCGCAGAACACTGAAGCTTTCTTT. It yields the protein CASSWGAQNTEAFF.

V and J are TRBV20-1 and TRBJ2-7; 11 nucleotides match TRBD2. CDR1 DFQATT and CDR2 SNEGSKA come from the germline V gene (reference sequence). Trimming removed 1 base from V and 5 bases from J; junction bases left unmatched: 7. The CDR3 spans 15 residues. This CDR3 is CSARVSGGVKNEQYF. For the CDR3, the DNA is TGCAGTGCTAGAGTTAGCGGGGGGGTTAAAAACGAGCAGTACTTC.

As for this clonotype: Being one base from a much bigger clone, this may be a read error. The chain carries TRBV7-4 and TRBJ1-6; D call uncertain. Germline CDR1 and CDR2: SGHVT and SQSDAQ. The CDR3 is 16 residues long. CDR3 nucleotide sequence: TGTGCCAGCAGCTTAGATATTGAGACCTATAATTTACCCCTCCACTTT. As protein: CASSLDIETYNLPLHF.